The 17 T cell receptor beta chains below were found in one sample sequenced in a study of shared clonotypes between healthy human individuals. The protocol was immunoSEQ multiplex PCR, while the TCRdb copy is restricted to in-frame clones and leaves out a portion. Among 800,000 or so clones listed, 96% were seen once. The naive CD8 population came from CD45RO-negative cells selected for CCR7, without terminally differentiated effector memory CD45RA+ cells. Source material: naive CD8+ T cells sorted from blood. These receptors all stem from a man aged 30-40 years in good health.

The chain links TRBV9 to TRBJ2-7, with D perhaps TRBD2 (5 bases). V lost 7 bases and J 2 bases, leaving 16 bases between the germline ends. CDR3 length equals 14 residues. In germline, CDR1 is SGDLS, CDR2 YYNGEE. CDR3 bases: TGTGCCAGCGGGCGGGCCGCCGGGACCTACGAGCAGTACTTC. This encodes CASGRAAGTYEQYF.

This chain's CDR3 is CASSPSSGGWQETQYF. CDR3 sequence (DNA): TGTGCCAGCAGCCCCAGTTCGGGGGGTTGGCAAGAGACCCAGTACTTC. This chain joins TRBV11-2 and TRBJ2-5; 7 bases line up with TRBD2. The germline V gene encodes CDR1 SGHAT and CDR2 FQNNGV. This CDR3 contains 16 residues. V lost 5 bases to trimming and J lost 2 bases; unmatched junction nucleotides: 11.

This clone was counted a single time. This sequence may be a read error, since a much larger clone differs from it by one base. Other DNA sequences in this sample translate to the same CDR3. This chain connects TRBV7-6 to TRBJ2-3; D remains ambiguous. Germline CDR1 and CDR2: SGHVS and FNYEAQ. Deletions cut 2 bases from V and 5 bases from J, with 5 bases between. The CDR3 totals 12 residues. CDR3 sequence reads: CASSLLGDTQYF. The DNA of the CDR3 is TGTGCCAGCAGCTTATTGGGAGATACGCAGTATTTT.

V and J are TRBV28 and TRBJ2-3; D not resolved. Deletions cut 3 bases from V and 2 bases from J, with 9 bases between. CDR3 length equals 14 residues. Germline V CDR1 and CDR2: MDHEN, SYDVKM. CDR3 sequence reads: CASSFTANTDTQYF. The CDR3, as DNA: TGTGCCAGCAGTTTTACAGCGAACACAGATACGCAGTATTTT. The full variable domain, in which reference TRBV28 and TRBJ2-3 provide the parts outside the CDR3, is DVKVTQSSRYLVKRTGEKVFLECVQDMDHENMFWYRQDPGLGLRLIYFSYDVKMKEKGDIPEGYSVSREKKERFSLILESASTNQTSMYLCASSFTANTDTQYFGPGTRLTVL.

CDR3 protein: CASSFGAGAAYEQYF. The CDR3 region has the DNA TGTGCCAGCAGCTTCGGGGCAGGGGCGGCCTACGAGCAGTACTTC. This chain connects TRBV5-6 to TRBJ2-7; D possibly corresponds to TRBD1 (6 bases). This CDR3 region has 15 residues. In germline, CDR1 is SGHDT, CDR2 YYEEEE. V lost 2 bases and J lost 2, with 14 bases in between.

The gene calls are TRBV11-3 and TRBJ2-1; possible D gene TRBD1, 6 bases. Trimming removed 4 bases from V and 5 bases from J, with 12 bases in between. CDR3 size: 14 residues. Germline CDR1 is SGHNT and CDR2 is YENEEA. In nucleotides, the CDR3 is TGTGCCAGCAGCTCTGGGACAACCGACAATGAGCAGTTCTTC. This encodes CASSSGTTDNEQFF.

This chain links TRBV29-1 with TRBJ1-1; 9 bases align to TRBD1. Germline CDR1 SQVTM, CDR2 ANQGSEA. J lost 6 bases, V lost 4 bases, and 3 bases had no gene match. The CDR3 covers 12 residues. The CDR3 DNA sequence: TGCAGCGTTGTAGGGACAGGGTCTGAAGCTTTCTTT. Translating it yields CSVVGTGSEAFF. Together with reference TRBV29-1 and TRBJ1-1, the CDR3 gives the full variable domain: SAVISQKPSRDICQRGTSLTIQCQVDSQVTMMFWYRQQPGQSLTLIATANQGSEATYESGFVIDKFPISRPNLTFSTLTVSNMSPEDSSIYLCSVVGTGSEAFFGQGTRLTVV.

The chain has TRBV7-2 and TRBJ2-3; perhaps TRBD2 as D (6 bases). V lost 6 bases and J 8 bases, leaving 21 bases between the germline ends. Germline V lookup: CDR1 SGHTA, CDR2 FQGNSA. The CDR3 covers 15 residues. This CDR3 reads CASRFGRTAGSTQYF. CDR3 in DNA: TGTGCCAGCAGGTTTGGGAGGACCGCGGGGTCTACGCAGTATTTT.

About this clone itself: One junction end disagrees with the germline gene, perhaps due to a read error. The genes are TRBV10-1 and TRBJ2-3, with 10 bases matching TRBD2. This CDR3 comprises 14 residues. Germline V gene sequence: CDR1 WNHNN, CDR2 SYGVQD (reference sequence). The CDR3 nucleotides are TGCGCCAGCACCCTACTAGCGGGAACAGGTACGCAGTATTTT. Residues: CASTLLAGTGTQYF.

The chain couples TRBV5-6 to TRBJ2-7; 7 nucleotides align to TRBD2. Germline CDR1 SGHDT, CDR2 YYEEEE. The CDR3 length is 14 residues. V trimming: 7 bases; J trimming: 3 bases; junction bases outside the gene matches: 10. The CDR3 is CASVSWERGYEQYF. Written as DNA, the CDR3 is TGTGCCAGCGTTTCATGGGAGCGGGGCTACGAGCAGTACTTC.

J is TRBJ2-7 and V is TRBV11-2; D tentatively fits TRBD1 or TRBD2 (5 bases each). V lost 5 bases and J 4 bases, leaving 12 bases between the germline ends. Per the germline V gene, CDR1 is SGHAT and CDR2 is FQNNGV. The CDR3 loop spans 13 amino acids. The CDR3 coding sequence is TGTGCCAGCAGCACCGGGACCCTATACGAGCAGTACTTC. It yields the protein CASSTGTLYEQYF.

The gene calls are TRBV25-1 and TRBJ2-1; 8 bases map to TRBD2. From germline, CDR1 is MGHDK and CDR2 SYGVNS. CDR3 size: 17 residues. V shed 6 bases and J 5 bases; nucleotides not matched to a gene: 15. CDR3: CASSATLFREGDNEQFF. The CDR3 coding sequence is TGTGCCAGCAGCGCCACTCTGTTTCGGGAGGGAGACAATGAGCAGTTCTTC. The full variable domain, completed using reference TRBV25-1 and TRBJ2-1, is EADIYQTPRYLVIGTGKKITLECSQTMGHDKMYWYQQDPGMELHLIHYSYGVNSTEKGDLSSESTVSRIRTEHFPLTLESARPSHTSQYLCASSATLFREGDNEQFFGPGTRLTVL.

V usage is TRBV6-1 and J usage is TRBJ1-5; D is uncertain. V was cut by 2 bases and J by 4 bases, with 12 bases left in between. The CDR3 totals 15 residues. Germline V gene lookup returns CDR1 MNHNS and CDR2 SASEGT. DNA for the CDR3: TGTGCCAGCAGTGAAATTTGGGCCGATAATCAGCCCCAGCATTTT. It encodes CASSEIWADNQPQHF.

The rearrangement joins TRBV11-3 to TRBJ2-5; D gene ambiguous. Germline CDR1 and CDR2: SGHNT and YENEEA. This CDR3 has 16 amino acids. V shed 1 base and J shed 3 bases, with 15 bases lying between them. Here the CDR3 DNA reads TGTGCCAGCAGCTTAGGACCCTATTCTGCCGAAGAGACCCAGTACTTC. Translating it yields CASSLGPYSAEETQYF.

This chain connects TRBV29-1 to TRBJ2-5, with D maybe TRBD1 (7 bases). The CDR3 length is 14 residues. Per the germline V gene, CDR1 is SQVTM and CDR2 is ANQGSEA. The V end was cut by 7 bases, the J end by 1 base, with 16 bases between. CDR3 protein: CSAGGRGSQETQYF. The DNA for the CDR3 is TGCAGCGCCGGGGGCAGGGGGTCCCAAGAGACCCAGTACTTC.

The chain combines TRBV28 with TRBJ2-7; 8 bases line up with TRBD1. V lost 3 bases and J lost 2; bases outside the gene matches: 6. Germline V gives CDR1 MDHEN, CDR2 SYDVKM. The CDR3 runs 15 residues. The CDR3, as DNA: TGTGCCAGCAGTTTCAGGGGGGACAGGCCCTACGAGCAGTACTTC. This codes for CASSFRGDRPYEQYF.

The rearrangement uses TRBV25-1 and TRBJ2-3; D may be TRBD1 or TRBD2 (5 bases each). The V gene lost 10 bases and the J gene lost 5 bases, with 13 bases spanning the gap. The germline gives CDR1 MGHDK, CDR2 SYGVNS. The CDR3 sequence is 12 residues long. DNA for the CDR3: TGTGCCACCCTGCAGGGACGAGATACGCAGTATTTT. Translated: CATLQGRDTQYF. The variable domain in full, completed from reference TRBV25-1 and TRBJ2-3, reads EADIYQTPRYLVIGTGKKITLECSQTMGHDKMYWYQQDPGMELHLIHYSYGVNSTEKGDLSSESTVSRIRTEHFPLTLESARPSHTSQYLCATLQGRDTQYFGPGTRLTVL.